This paragraph covers one T cell receptor (beta chain) sequence. The antigen remains unidentified. Assay used: immunoSEQ multiplex PCR; TCRdb lists only in-frame clones, some missing. The table records 45,000 to 65,000 clones, 85% to 90% of them present only once. These data are taken from a study of OX40 agonist ivuxolimab in advanced cancers. Study details: Patients were dosed intravenously with ivuxolimab at 0.01 to 10 mg/kg every 2 weeks. Study results and caveats: Low normalized T-cell clonal expansion also characterized some of the nonresponders. Antigens targeted by the expanded peripheral T cells were not determined.

Trimming left V 9 bases short and J 7 bases short, with 13 bases between. The CDR3 is made up of 12 amino acids. Germline lookup yields CDR1 LNHDA and CDR2 SQIVND (reference sequence). V and J are TRBV19 and TRBJ1-5; D gene ambiguous. The sequencing here drew on CD4+ or CD8+ T cells sorted from blood, taken in a trial of the OX40 agonist ivuxolimab. The receptor comes from an adult with an advanced solid tumor such as melanoma, head and neck, liver or kidney cancer. The CDR3 nucleotides read TGTGCCAGCCTCACCTCGGGGCAGCCCCAGCATTTT. Its protein is CASLTSGQPQHF.